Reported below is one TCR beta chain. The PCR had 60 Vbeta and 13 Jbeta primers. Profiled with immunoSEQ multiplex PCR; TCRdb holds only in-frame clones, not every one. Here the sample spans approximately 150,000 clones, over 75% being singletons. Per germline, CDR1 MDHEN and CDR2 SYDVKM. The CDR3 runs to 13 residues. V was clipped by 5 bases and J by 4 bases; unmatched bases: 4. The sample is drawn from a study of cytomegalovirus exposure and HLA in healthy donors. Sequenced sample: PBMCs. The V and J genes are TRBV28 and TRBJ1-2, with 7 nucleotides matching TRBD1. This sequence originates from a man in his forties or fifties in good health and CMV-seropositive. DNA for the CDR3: TGTGCCAGCAGTCCAGGGACAGTCTATGGCTACACCTTC. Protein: CASSPGTVYGYTF.